What follows is one T cell receptor beta chain and its context. CDR3 size: 15 residues. Trimming removed 6 bases at V and 6 bases at J, with 17 bases between. Germline CDR1 and CDR2: KGHSH and LQKENI. These data belong to a study of blood T cell repertoires in COVID-19. Across the study: PBMCs, B-cell-depleted T cells, or T cells were the source of the cDNA or gDNA that made up the material.

This table comes from immunoSEQ multiplex PCR, and its TCRdb copy is limited to in-frame clones, with some not included. The data contain some 400,000 clones, around 87% of them singletons. The chain couples TRBV18 to TRBJ2-2; a possible D gene is TRBD2 (5 bases). Material: peripheral blood. The receptor's source is a woman aged 60 to 75 with COVID-19, enrolled during active disease. CDR3 nucleotide sequence: TGTGCCAGCTCGCCCGAGGAGAGGGTCTCCGGGGAGCTGTTTTTT. Encoded protein: CASSPEERVSGELFF.